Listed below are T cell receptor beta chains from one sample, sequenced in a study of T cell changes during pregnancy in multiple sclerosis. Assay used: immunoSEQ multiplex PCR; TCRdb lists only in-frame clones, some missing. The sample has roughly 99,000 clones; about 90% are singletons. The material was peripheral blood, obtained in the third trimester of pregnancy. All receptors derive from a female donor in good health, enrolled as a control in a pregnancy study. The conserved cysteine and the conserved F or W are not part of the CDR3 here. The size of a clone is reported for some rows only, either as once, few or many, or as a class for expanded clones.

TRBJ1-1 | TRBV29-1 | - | SARSAGVGTEAF
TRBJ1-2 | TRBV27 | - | ASSRTARNYGYT
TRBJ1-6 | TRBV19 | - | ASSMGEARSSYNSPLH
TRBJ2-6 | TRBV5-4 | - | ASSLPQRAGANVLT
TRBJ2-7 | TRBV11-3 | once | ASSLDPGGRLGQY
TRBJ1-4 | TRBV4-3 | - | ASSLLTGEREKLF
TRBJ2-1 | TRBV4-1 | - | ASSQAAGAIYNEQF
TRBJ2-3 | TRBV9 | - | ASSASGGATDTQY
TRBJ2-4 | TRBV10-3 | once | AISESRGDIQY
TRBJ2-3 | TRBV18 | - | ASSPGTSGGNTQY
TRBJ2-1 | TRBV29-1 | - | SEDRLNRNNEQF
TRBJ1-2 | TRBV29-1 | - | SVERGRGGYT
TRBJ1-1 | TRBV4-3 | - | ASSQEGGAGGPNTEAF
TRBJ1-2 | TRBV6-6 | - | ASSWDRDNYGYT